One and the same sample provided the 31 T cell receptor beta chains below, sequenced in a study of shared clonotypes between healthy human individuals. Here immunoSEQ multiplex PCR was the method, and the copy in TCRdb shows in-frame clones only, minus some. The table shows fewer than 3 million clones, with approximately 90% occurring only once. Sequencing was carried out using naive CD4+ T cells from PBMCs. Subset described: CD45RA+ positively selected. All receptors derive from a man between 18 and 35 years old in good health. Some clones in this sample may be carry-over from other donors' samples.

The V call is TRBV5-6, the J call TRBJ2-7; D is unresolved. V lost 4 bases and J lost 2, with 10 bases in between. The CDR3 totals 13 residues. CDR1 is SGHDT and CDR2 is YYEEEE in the germline V gene. This chain's CDR3 is CASSPTHTYEQYF. The CDR3 DNA sequence: TGTGCCAGCAGCCCGACCCATACCTACGAGCAGTACTTC.

Comments on this clone: The same CDR3 is also encoded by other DNA sequences in this sample. V and J are TRBV28 and TRBJ2-5; D perhaps matches TRBD1 (6 bases). Germline V gives CDR1 MDHEN, CDR2 SYDVKM. The CDR3 is 12 amino acids. Trimming cost V 6 bases and J 1 base, with 6 bases left between them. Here the CDR3 reads CASRQGQETQYF. The CDR3 DNA sequence: TGTGCCAGCAGACAGGGCCAAGAGACCCAGTACTTC.

The chain links TRBV6-1 to TRBJ2-1, with 10 bases identical to TRBD1. Germline lookup yields CDR1 MNHNS and CDR2 SASEGT. The length of the CDR3 is 15 residues. V trimming: 6 bases; J trimming: 7 bases; junction bases outside the gene matches: 9. The CDR3 nucleotides are TGTGCCAGCAGGCTGACAGGGGGCGCAGGGAATGAGCAGTTCTTC. It specifies CASRLTGGAGNEQFF.

The chain carries TRBV11-2 and TRBJ2-2; 9 bases agree with TRBD2. This CDR3 region has 15 residues. Germline V gene data show CDR1 as SGHAT and CDR2 as FQNNGV. Germline trimming cut 2 bases from V and 5 bases from J; bases unmatched to any gene: 3. The CDR3 coding sequence is TGTGCCAGCAGCTTATTAAGCGGGAGGACCGGGGAGCTGTTTTTT. The encoded protein is CASSLLSGRTGELFF.

This chain joins TRBV28 and TRBJ1-4; unclear D gene. V dropped 3 bases and J dropped 5 bases, with 7 bases sitting between them. In germline, CDR1 is MDHEN, CDR2 SYDVKM. The CDR3 extends over 13 amino acids. The DNA of the CDR3 is TGTGCCAGCAGTTTCTTCCGCAATGAAAAACTGTTTTTT. This gives the protein CASSFFRNEKLFF.

CDR3 in DNA: TGTGCCAGTAGTACAAGGGCCCGGGATAATCAGCCCCAGCATTTT. This sequence encodes CASSTRARDNQPQHF. The chain carries TRBV19 and TRBJ1-5; D is uncertain. Deletions cut 4 bases from V and 4 bases from J, with 14 bases between. CDR1 and CDR2 (germline): LNHDA, SQIVND (reference sequence). This CDR3 comprises 15 residues.

V usage is TRBV19 and J usage is TRBJ2-7; 8 bases agree with TRBD2. The junction had 6 bases not matched to a gene; V was cut back by 3 bases and J by 5 bases. CDR3 length equals 14 residues. In germline, CDR1 is LNHDA, CDR2 SQIVND (reference sequence). CDR3 sequence: CASSIGGGRDEQYF. CDR3 DNA sequence: TGTGCCAGTAGTATCGGGGGGGGCCGGGACGAGCAGTACTTC.

In the case of this clone: Other DNA sequences in the sample encode the same CDR3. The chain couples TRBV28 to TRBJ1-2; D ambiguous. Between the trimmed V and J ends, which lost 2 bases and 5 bases, there was a span of 6 bases. This CDR3 is built from 12 residues. Germline V gives CDR1 MDHEN, CDR2 SYDVKM. This chain's CDR3 is CASSLRSYGYTF. CDR3 nucleotide sequence: TGTGCCAGCAGTTTAAGGAGTTATGGCTACACCTTC.

The gene calls are TRBV7-2 and TRBJ1-2; 9 bases align to TRBD1. The CDR3 contains 15 residues. Looked up from germline, CDR1 is SGHTA and CDR2 is FQGNSA. The J segment lost 5 bases and the V segment lost 0 bases, leaving 4 bases of the junction unmatched. The CDR3 coding sequence is TGTGCCAGCAGCTTAGCGTTTGGACAGGGGTATGGCTACACCTTC. This codes for CASSLAFGQGYGYTF.

The chain links TRBV5-4 to TRBJ2-1; D might be TRBD2 (6 bases). The CDR3 is 13 residues long. Trimming removed 1 base at V and 6 bases at J, with 8 bases between. Germline V gene lookup returns CDR1 SGHNT and CDR2 YYREEE (reference sequence). CDR3 sequence: CASSLTTSNEQFF. The CDR3, as DNA: TGTGCCAGCAGCTTGACGACTAGCAATGAGCAGTTCTTC.

Regarding this clone: The sample holds other DNA sequences that translate to the same CDR3. This rearrangement joins TRBV28 to TRBJ1-2; no firm D call. Germline-derived CDR1 and CDR2 are MDHEN and SYDVKM. The CDR3 has 11 residues. The V gene lost 6 bases and the J gene lost 8 bases, with 10 bases spanning the gap. The CDR3 is CASSTRGGYTF. For the CDR3, the DNA is TGTGCCAGCAGCACTCGGGGAGGCTACACCTTC.

This chain uses TRBV7-9 with TRBJ2-7; possibly TRBD2 for D (5 bases). Per the germline V gene, CDR1 is SEHNR and CDR2 is FQNEAQ (reference sequence). The CDR3 totals 14 residues. V was cut by 5 bases and J by 2 bases, with 13 bases left in between. The CDR3: CASSARAYPYEQYF. In nucleotides, the CDR3 is TGTGCCAGCAGCGCGAGGGCGTACCCCTACGAGCAGTACTTC.

J is TRBJ2-7 and V is TRBV6-5; D remains unclear. V was cut by 5 bases and J by 7 bases, with 18 bases left in between. Per germline, CDR1 MNHEY and CDR2 SVGAGI. The CDR3 runs 14 residues. In nucleotides, the CDR3 is TGTGCCAGCAGTCTCGAAGACTCCTTGGGGGAGCAGTACTTC. It codes for CASSLEDSLGEQYF.

The rearrangement uses TRBV6-7 and TRBJ1-3, with D possibly TRBD1 on 5 matching bases. TRBV6-7 is assigned to the ORF class and has an uncertain function. This CDR3 has 13 residues. The V gene lost 7 bases and the J gene lost 7 bases, with 14 bases spanning the gap. The CDR3 coding sequence is TGTGCCAGCAAAACAAACTGGGGGAACACCATATATTTT. Protein product: CASKTNWGNTIYF.

The rearrangement uses TRBV19 and TRBJ2-1; 9 nucleotides line up with TRBD2. Germline lookup yields CDR1 LNHDA and CDR2 SQIVND (reference sequence). The CDR3 has 15 residues. Trimming at V came to 7 bases and at J to 9 bases, leaving 13 bases not matched to a gene. The CDR3 DNA follows: TGTGCCAGTACCCCCCCGGGCGGGAGGGCCTTTGAGCAGTTCTTC. Translation gives CASTPPGGRAFEQFF.

The chain has TRBV7-9 and TRBJ1-2; D ambiguous. This CDR3 contains 14 residues. Germline V gene data show CDR1 as SEHNR and CDR2 as FQNEAQ (reference sequence). The ends were cut back, 3 bases at V and 8 bases at J, with 16 bases in the middle. CDR3 residues: CASSFPREGGGYTF. CDR3 coding DNA: TGTGCCAGCAGCTTTCCCCGGGAAGGAGGGGGCTACACCTTC.

The chain is built from TRBV7-6 and TRBJ2-7, with 7 bases that match TRBD2. From germline, CDR1 is SGHVS and CDR2 FNYEAQ. V was pared by 1 base and J by 6 bases, with 15 bases of the junction left unmatched. This CDR3 comprises 17 residues. The CDR3 nucleotides read TGTGCCAGCAGCTTAGTGGGTGGGACCGGCGGGGGTTCCGAGCAGTACTTC. Protein sequence: CASSLVGGTGGGSEQYF.

V gene TRBV4-3 combines with J gene TRBJ2-7; 12 bases map to TRBD2. Germline V gene data show CDR1 as LGHNA and CDR2 as YSLEER. This CDR3 is 15 amino acids long. Trimming took 0 bases from V and 12 from J; bases not matched to a gene: 9. For the CDR3, the DNA is TGCGCCAGCAGCCAAGATGCGACTAGCGGGAGAAGTAGGTACTTC. Translated: CASSQDATSGRSRYF.

J is TRBJ2-3 and V is TRBV4-3, with unresolved D. Trimming took 2 bases from V and 6 from J, leaving 18 bases between them. The CDR3 is 16 amino acids. Per the germline V gene, CDR1 is LGHNA and CDR2 is YSLEER. The CDR3: CASSQPVYPPTDTQYF. DNA of the CDR3: TGCGCCAGCAGCCAACCAGTATATCCACCCACGGATACGCAGTATTTT.

The chain carries TRBV6-1 and TRBJ1-1; 7 bases fit TRBD1. Germline CDR1 MNHNS, CDR2 SASEGT. V lost 7 bases to trimming and J lost 4 bases; unmatched junction nucleotides: 9. This CDR3 contains 14 residues. CDR3 loop: CASTLTGYRTEAFF. The CDR3 region has the DNA TGTGCCAGCACCCTGACAGGGTACCGCACTGAAGCTTTCTTT.

This sequence joins TRBV5-4 and TRBJ2-7; D gene uncertain. Germline V gene sequence: CDR1 SGHNT, CDR2 YYREEE (reference sequence). Trimming shortened V by 4 bases and J by 7 bases, and 9 bases separated the two germline ends. The CDR3 is 11 residues long. The CDR3 loop is CASSRIGEQYF. CDR3 bases: TGTGCCAGCAGCAGGATCGGTGAGCAGTACTTC.

V usage is TRBV11-2 and J usage is TRBJ2-5; a weak D match, TRBD1 (5 bases). The end of the DNA aligns better with TRBJ2-7, so the J call may be wrong. Per the germline V gene, CDR1 is SGHAT and CDR2 is FQNNGV. The CDR3 sequence is 14 residues long. CDR3 residues: CASSYSRGSYEQYF. The CDR3, as DNA: TGTGCCAGCAGCTATTCTAGGGGCTCCTACGAGCAGTACTTC.

This clone has only one observation. V is TRBV6-1 and J is TRBJ1-2; 8 bases are a match to TRBD1. The CDR3 consists of 13 residues. The germline CDR1 and CDR2 sequences are MNHNS and SASEGT. J was trimmed by 6 bases and V by 5 bases; bases with no gene match: 5. CDR3 nucleotides: TGTGCCAGCAGTTTTGACAGGGGAGATGGCTACACCTTC. Amino acid sequence: CASSFDRGDGYTF.

V is TRBV27 and J is TRBJ1-4; D is perhaps TRBD1 (5 bases). Trimming took 9 bases from V and 5 from J, leaving 13 bases between them. This CDR3 region has 13 residues. Germline V gene sequence: CDR1 MNHEY, CDR2 SMNVEV (reference sequence). CDR3 loop: CASSTGPNEKLFF. Written as DNA, the CDR3 is TGTGCCAGTTCCACGGGGCCCAATGAAAAACTGTTTTTT.

CDR3 loop: CASSLGGFYEQYF. In DNA form, the CDR3 reads TGTGCCAGCAGTTTAGGAGGATTCTACGAGCAGTACTTC. J is TRBJ2-7 and V is TRBV27, with D possibly TRBD2 on 5 matching bases. V lost 2 bases and J 3 bases, leaving 8 bases between the germline ends. CDR1 MNHEY and CDR2 SMNVEV come from the germline V gene (reference sequence). The CDR3 extends over 13 amino acids.

The V call is TRBV7-6, the J call TRBJ2-1, with 8 bases matching TRBD2. The CDR3 totals 14 residues. After removal of 0 bases from V and 9 bases from J, the junction contained 4 bases not matched to a gene. Germline values: CDR1 SGHVS, CDR2 FNYEAQ. DNA of the CDR3: TGTGCCAGCAGCTTAGCGGGACTAGATATTGAGCAGTTCTTC. Translated: CASSLAGLDIEQFF.

The chain recombines TRBV4-2 with TRBJ1-1; 7 nucleotides line up with TRBD1. The CDR3 is made up of 16 amino acids. J gave up 0 bases and V 1 base, and 5 bases lay outside the gene matches. In germline, CDR1 is LGHNA, CDR2 YNFKEQ. CDR3 sequence: CASSQVGDSMNTEAFF. The CDR3 nucleotides read TGTGCCAGCAGCCAAGTGGGGGACAGTATGAACACTGAAGCTTTCTTT.

This clone was counted once. The chain carries TRBV10-3 and TRBJ2-7, with 8 bases fitting TRBD1. This CDR3 is 14 amino acids long. The germline gives CDR1 ENHRY, CDR2 SYGVKD. Trimming cost V 0 bases and J 7 bases; bases outside gene matches: 5. In nucleotides, the CDR3 is TGTGCCATCAGTGAGTCGGGACAGGACCTTGAGCAGTACTTC. Translated: CAISESGQDLEQYF.

The chain uses TRBV23-1 and TRBJ2-4; 7 bases line up with TRBD1. TRBV23-1 is identified as an open reading frame with a role that is uncertain. With 9 bases clipped from V and 0 bases from J, the junction kept 17 bases outside the gene matches. CDR3 length: 18 residues. The CDR3 DNA reads as TGCGCCAGTCATACTCCAGACAGGGAAGGTCGAGCCAAAAACATTCAGTACTTC. It translates to CASHTPDREGRAKNIQYF.

The gene calls are TRBV28 and TRBJ1-5, with 11 bases fitting TRBD1. The CDR3 runs 17 residues. Trimming removed 6 bases from V and 2 bases from J; junction bases left unmatched: 9. Germline CDR1 and CDR2: MDHEN and SYDVKM. The CDR3 coding sequence is TGTGCCAGCAGCCTTTGGGCGGGACAGGGGGGCAATCAGCCCCAGCATTTT. Protein sequence: CASSLWAGQGGNQPQHF.

This clone was seen only once. Distinct nucleotide sequences in the sample also encode this CDR3. The CDR3 nucleotides are TGTGCCAGCAGTTCACCGGGACAGGGGGGCCAGCCCCAGCATTTT. It yields the protein CASSSPGQGGQPQHF. The chain is built from TRBV28 and TRBJ1-5, with TRBD1 identical over 11 bases. Germline CDR1 MDHEN, CDR2 SYDVKM. The CDR3 loop spans 15 amino acids. J was trimmed by 7 bases and V by 4 bases; bases with no gene match: 6. Combining the CDR3 with reference TRBV28 and TRBJ1-5 gives the whole variable domain DVKVTQSSRYLVKRTGEKVFLECVQDMDHENMFWYRQDPGLGLRLIYFSYDVKMKEKGDIPEGYSVSREKKERFSLILESASTNQTSMYLCASSSPGQGGQPQHFGDGTRLSIL.